This T cell receptor beta chain was identified during a study of T cell repertoires in cytomegalovirus infection. As for the study in general: Public TCR beta signatures marked donors with CMV infection and the matching HLA.

Points from the study as a whole: Clonotype analysis showed dominance of the ex vivo response by HLA-C-restricted CMV-specific TCR beta clonotypes.

A remark on this clonotype: Its specificity is not known.

CDR1 MNHNY and CDR2 SVGAGI come from the germline V gene (reference sequence). This CDR3 has 13 amino acids. V was trimmed by 6 bases and J by 0 bases, leaving 9 bases between them. TCRdb analysed the reads with MiXCR anew, one entry per CDR3 protein. The table records about 300,000 distinct CDR3 sequences, approximately 8.9% of them present only once. Sequenced: PBMCs. The origin of this receptor is a human donor in good health (CMV status not recorded). Some clones in this sample may be carry-over from other donors' samples. V usage is TRBV6-6 and J usage is TRBJ2-7; maybe TRBD1 (6 bases). The CDR3 region has the DNA TGTGCCAGCAGCCGGGGACACTCCTACGAGCAGTACTTC. Residues: CASSRGHSYEQYF.